This T cell receptor (beta chain) emerged from a study of blood T cell repertoires in COVID-19. Background on the study: Sites across the United States, Italy and Spain contributed samples from acute and convalescent COVID-19.

The CDR3 has 16 residues. From germline, CDR1 is SGHTA and CDR2 FQGNSA. Trimming took off 0 bases at V and 3 bases at J, with 11 bases between the two ends. Methods used by the authors: Amplification with reference gene primers provided the estimates of nucleated cell counts. Data came from immunoSEQ multiplex PCR; TCRdb stores just in-frame clones and leaves some out. From that table come the V and J calls and clone size; the DNA was used to work out D and trimming. The sample holds about 250,000 clones; approximately 86% are singletons and the top ten take just over 2.5%. Enrollees, about 18 to 89 years old, lived in around 23 US areas. Donors were grouped by their self-reported clinical history.

Sequenced material: PBMCs or T cells enriched from blood (not recorded which). This receptor was obtained from a woman between 25 and 40 years old with acute COVID-19. This rearrangement joins TRBV7-2 to TRBJ2-2; D unclear. The CDR3 loop reads CASSLARSEDTGELFF. In DNA form, the CDR3 reads TGTGCCAGCAGCTTAGCGCGGTCCGAAGACACCGGGGAGCTGTTTTTT. The complete variable domain, with remaining parts taken from reference TRBV7-2 and TRBJ2-2, reads GAGVSQSPSNKVTEKGKDVELRCDPISGHTALYWYRQSLGQGLEFLIYFQGNSAPDKSGLPSDRFSAERTGGSVSTLTIQRTQQEDSAVYLCASSLARSEDTGELFFGEGSRLTVL.